Following are 31 T cell receptor beta chains from one sample sequenced in a study of blood T cell repertoires in COVID-19. Method: immunoSEQ multiplex PCR; TCRdb's copy keeps in-frame clones and lacks some. The sample has approximately 390,000 clones, 70% to 90% seen once. The specimen sequenced was peripheral blood. These receptors were collected from a woman aged 55-70 years with COVID-19, enrolled during active disease.

The chain is built from TRBV7-8 and TRBJ2-2; 13 bases are shared with TRBD2. J gave up 6 bases and V 6 bases, and 1 base lay outside the gene matches. The CDR3 length is 14 residues. Germline V gene sequence: CDR1 SGHVS, CDR2 FQNEAQ. CDR3 coding DNA: TGTGCCAGCAGACTAGCGGGGGGGCCCGGGGAGCTGTTTTTT. Encoded protein: CASRLAGGPGELFF.

The chain combines TRBV7-9 with TRBJ1-4; D is perhaps TRBD1 (5 bases). The CDR3 contains 19 residues. Germline V gene sequence: CDR1 SEHNR, CDR2 FQNEAQ (reference sequence). Trimming removed 4 bases at V and 0 bases at J, with 21 bases between. CDR3 region: CASSYTGTKSGATNEKLFF. CDR3 sequence (DNA): TGTGCCAGCAGCTACACCGGGACTAAAAGTGGGGCAACTAATGAAAAACTGTTTTTT.

This chain uses TRBV25-1 with TRBJ1-1; 7 bases are a match to TRBD1. V lost 4 bases and J lost 5; bases outside the gene matches: 4. Germline CDR1 reads MGHDK; CDR2 reads SYGVNS. The CDR3 consists of 13 residues. As DNA, the CDR3 is TGTGCCAGCAGTGTGACAGGGAAAACTGAAGCTTTCTTT. Translated: CASSVTGKTEAFF. Combining the CDR3 with reference TRBV25-1 and TRBJ1-1 gives the whole variable domain EADIYQTPRYLVIGTGKKITLECSQTMGHDKMYWYQQDPGMELHLIHYSYGVNSTEKGDLSSESTVSRIRTEHFPLTLESARPSHTSQYLCASSVTGKTEAFFGQGTRLTVV.

The chain carries TRBV24-1 and TRBJ2-2; D is unresolved. In germline, CDR1 is KGHDR, CDR2 SFDVKD. The CDR3 sequence is 13 residues long. V dropped 1 base and J dropped 6 bases, with 5 bases sitting between them. As DNA, the CDR3 is TGTGCCACCAGTGATTTCACGGCCGGGGAGCTGTTTTTT. It is translated as CATSDFTAGELFF.

V and J are TRBV7-9 and TRBJ2-7; 7 bases map to TRBD1. Germline assignment: CDR1 SEHNR and CDR2 FQNEAQ (reference sequence). The CDR3 loop spans 14 amino acids. V trimming: 11 bases; J trimming: 2 bases; junction bases outside the gene matches: 12. The CDR3: CAAARTGTAYEQYF. For the CDR3, the DNA is TGTGCCGCCGCCAGGACCGGGACAGCCTACGAGCAGTACTTC.

The rearrangement uses TRBV7-3 and TRBJ2-3; tentatively, D is TRBD1 (6 bases). The germline gives CDR1 SGHTA, CDR2 FQGTGA. The CDR3 totals 17 residues. V lost 0 bases and J 1 base, leaving 14 bases between the germline ends. This chain's CDR3 is CASSLTFTGLGTDTQYF. CDR3 nucleotide sequence: TGTGCCAGCAGCTTAACGTTTACAGGGTTGGGCACAGATACGCAGTATTTT.

This clone was detected a few times. The V call is TRBV5-4, the J call TRBJ2-2; tentative D call: TRBD1 (5 bases). The germline V gene encodes CDR1 SGHNT and CDR2 YYREEE (reference sequence). The V end was cut by 4 bases, the J end by 4 bases, with 17 bases between. This CDR3 is built from 16 residues. This CDR3 reads CASSPGQGLSTGELFF. The CDR3 nucleotides read TGTGCCAGCAGCCCCGGTCAGGGATTGAGCACCGGGGAGCTGTTTTTT.

This chain connects TRBV7-9 to TRBJ1-1, with D hard to call. With 4 bases removed from V and 11 bases from J, the gap between germline ends came to 14 bases. The CDR3 is made up of 12 amino acids. From germline, CDR1 is SEHNR and CDR2 FQNEAQ (reference sequence). CDR3 DNA: TGTGCCAGCAGCTCTGCAGTGGACTGGGCTTTCTTT. It specifies CASSSAVDWAFF.

The chain couples TRBV6-5 to TRBJ2-7; TRBD1 matches 9 bases. This CDR3 has 15 residues. CDR1 and CDR2 (germline): MNHEY, SVGAGI. Trimming at V came to 6 bases and at J to 4 bases, leaving 10 bases not matched to a gene. CDR3 nucleotide sequence: TGTGCCAGCAGGGACCGGGACAGGGCGTTTTACGAGCAGTACTTC. Its protein is CASRDRDRAFYEQYF.

This clone was detected once. The chain links TRBV10-1 to TRBJ2-3; no definite D call. The CDR3 consists of 15 residues. Trimming shortened V by 7 bases and J by 2 bases, and 16 bases separated the two germline ends. CDR1 WNHNN and CDR2 SYGVQD come from the germline V gene (reference sequence). The CDR3 DNA follows: TGCGCCAGCATCGCACAGCCGGCCCTCACAGATACGCAGTATTTT. This translates into CASIAQPALTDTQYF.

This clone was observed a few times. J is TRBJ1-2 and V is TRBV28; D perhaps matches TRBD1 (6 bases). Trimming stripped 0 bases from V and 4 bases from J, with 9 bases between. CDR1 MDHEN and CDR2 SYDVKM come from the germline V gene. This CDR3 is 14 amino acids long. The CDR3 region is CASSLWGAGYGYTF. CDR3 coding DNA: TGTGCCAGCAGTTTATGGGGGGCAGGCTATGGCTACACCTTC.

In DNA, the CDR3 is TGTGCCAGCAGCTTAGTCGCAGGGGGTCGTTCACCCCTCCACTTT. Amino acid sequence: CASSLVAGGRSPLHF. The chain employs TRBV11-2 and TRBJ1-6; 7 bases are a match to TRBD1. Germline V CDR1 and CDR2: SGHAT, FQNNGV. V dropped 1 base and J dropped 9; count of bases not matched to a gene: 6. CDR3 length: 15 residues.

To note about this clone: Other DNA variants within this sample encode the same CDR3. V usage is TRBV5-1 and J usage is TRBJ2-7; D unclear. The CDR3 has 11 amino acids. The germline V gene encodes CDR1 SGHRS and CDR2 YFSETQ. Trimming left V 3 bases short and J 2 bases short, with 3 bases between. The CDR3 DNA is TGCGCCAGCAGCTCCGCCTACGAGCAGTACTTC. Translation: CASSSAYEQYF.

In this sample, this clone turned up once. This chain joins TRBV6-1 and TRBJ1-2; D not certain. The CDR3 spans 12 residues. The V and J ends lost 1 base and 5 bases respectively, with 5 bases between them. CDR1 MNHNS and CDR2 SASEGT come from the germline V gene. The CDR3 region is CASSEVTYGYTF. The CDR3, as DNA: TGTGCCAGCAGTGAAGTAACTTATGGCTACACCTTC.

This chain links TRBV6-5 with TRBJ1-3; D gene uncertain. CDR1 and CDR2 (germline): MNHEY, SVGAGI. This CDR3 is built from 15 residues. Deletions cut 4 bases from V and 4 bases from J, with 14 bases between. CDR3 protein: CASSFGETAGNTIYF. DNA for the CDR3: TGTGCCAGCAGTTTCGGGGAAACGGCGGGAAACACCATATATTTT.

This chain links TRBV10-3 with TRBJ1-1; possibly TRBD1 for D (5 bases). Between the trimmed V and J ends, which lost 3 bases and 8 bases, there was a span of 10 bases. The CDR3 sequence is 12 residues long. The V gene's germline CDR1 is ENHRY and CDR2 SYGVKD. The CDR3, as DNA: TGTGCCATCAGTGATAATGCAGGGGAAGCTTTCTTT. Its protein is CAISDNAGEAFF.

Only a few counts were recorded for this clone. The chain combines TRBV5-1 with TRBJ1-2, with 7 bases aligning to TRBD1. The CDR3 consists of 16 residues. Losses at the gene ends were 3 bases for V and 6 bases for J; bases not matched to a gene: 14. CDR1 SGHRS and CDR2 YFSETQ come from the germline V gene. The CDR3 DNA sequence: TGCGCCAGCAGCTCCTACCCCCGAGGAGGGGGCAATGGCTACACCTTC. Translating gives CASSSYPRGGGNGYTF.

This clone has a handful of counts. The chain uses TRBV6-5 and TRBJ1-2, with 8 bases lining up with TRBD1. The germline V gene encodes CDR1 MNHEY and CDR2 SVGAGI. The junction had 11 bases not matched to a gene; V was cut back by 6 bases and J by 8 bases. The length of the CDR3 is 14 residues. In DNA form, the CDR3 reads TGTGCCAGCAGCACCGATTCAGGGGGCCGGGGCTACACCTTC. Amino acids: CASSTDSGGRGYTF.

J is TRBJ2-7 and V is TRBV6-5; 8 nucleotides match TRBD2. CDR1 is MNHEY, CDR2 SVGAGI, per germline. The trim removed 8 bases at V and 13 bases at J, leaving 13 bases unmatched. The CDR3 covers 12 residues. CDR3: CASHAGGGPSYF. The CDR3 DNA follows: TGTGCCAGCCATGCAGGCGGGGGGCCTTCATACTTC.

This clone appeared a single time. The J gene is TRBJ1-1, the V gene TRBV30, with a possible D match to TRBD1 (6 bases). Germline CDR1 is GTSNPN and CDR2 is SVGIG (reference sequence). This CDR3 region has 15 residues. With 0 bases removed from V and 4 bases from J, the gap between germline ends came to 15 bases. CDR3 sequence reads: CAWSVRGGGSTEAFF. The CDR3 nucleotides are TGTGCCTGGAGTGTAAGAGGGGGTGGGTCCACTGAAGCTTTCTTT.

The rearrangement links TRBV2 to TRBJ2-1; 15 bases match TRBD2. The CDR3 extends over 17 amino acids. V lost 6 bases, J lost 7 bases, and 10 bases stayed unmatched. CDR1 is SNHLY, CDR2 FYNNEI, per germline. The CDR3 DNA reads as TGTGCCAGCAGACCACCAGGGACTAGCGGGGGGAGAAATGAGCAGTTCTTC. It codes for CASRPPGTSGGRNEQFF.

This chain links TRBV19 with TRBJ1-1; D ambiguous. The CDR3 is 13 amino acids. The V end lost 8 bases, the J end lost 2 bases, and 12 bases lay between the germline ends. From germline, CDR1 is LNHDA and CDR2 SQIVND (reference sequence). In DNA form, the CDR3 reads TGTGCCAGTCAGCGGGGTCTAAACACTGAAGCTTTCTTT. Protein product: CASQRGLNTEAFF.

The chain joins TRBV18 to TRBJ2-6; TRBD1 matches at 8 bases. The CDR3 has 17 residues. CDR1 and CDR2 (germline): KGHSH, LQKENI. After removal of 1 base from V and 0 bases from J, the junction contained 2 bases not matched to a gene. CDR3 in amino acids: CASSPRQGYSGANVLTF. The CDR3 DNA sequence: TGTGCCAGCTCACCACGACAGGGGTACTCTGGGGCCAACGTCCTGACTTTC.

This sequence joins TRBV7-3 and TRBJ1-6; TRBD1 aligns across 10 bases. CDR1 is SGHTA and CDR2 is FQGTGA in the germline V gene. V lost 4 bases and J lost 7; bases outside the gene matches: 4. CDR3 length equals 15 residues. CDR3 sequence reads: CASSYGTGENSPLHF. The DNA of the CDR3 is TGTGCCAGCAGCTACGGGACAGGGGAGAATTCACCCCTCCACTTT.

The rearrangement uses TRBV27 and TRBJ1-4; no firm D call. The CDR3 length is 16 residues. Trimming stripped 4 bases from V and 3 bases from J, with 15 bases between. Germline-derived CDR1 and CDR2 are MNHEY and SMNVEV (reference sequence). The CDR3 sequence: CASSSRGWGANEKLFF. CDR3 DNA sequence: TGTGCCAGCAGTTCCCGGGGATGGGGTGCTAATGAAAAACTGTTTTTT.

The chain carries TRBV11-3 and TRBJ1-1, with D unclear. Germline V gene sequence: CDR1 SGHNT, CDR2 YENEEA. V shed 5 bases and J shed 3 bases, with 10 bases lying between them. The CDR3 length is 13 residues. The DNA of the CDR3 is TGTGCCAGCAGCCGGTCAAAGTACACTGAAGCTTTCTTT. Its protein product is CASSRSKYTEAFF.

This chain uses TRBV5-1 with TRBJ1-3; 7 bases are shared with TRBD1. CDR3 length equals 14 residues. V gave up 1 base and J gave up 7 bases; unmatched junction bases: 5. CDR1 is SGHRS, CDR2 YFSETQ, per germline. The CDR3 DNA reads TGCGCCAGCAGCTTGACAGGGGACGTTAACACCATATATTTT. Translating gives CASSLTGDVNTIYF.

Regarding this clone: This sample also contains other DNA sequences that code for the same CDR3. The chain employs TRBV7-2 and TRBJ1-1; TRBD1 is a possible D gene (5 bases). From germline, CDR1 is SGHTA and CDR2 FQGNSA. V was cut by 2 bases and J by 3 bases, with 7 bases left in between. The CDR3 totals 13 residues. The DNA of the CDR3 is TGTGCCAGCAGCTTATCCAGGGACACTGAAGCTTTCTTT. Translated, it gives CASSLSRDTEAFF.

This chain links TRBV5-5 with TRBJ1-1; TRBD1 matches at 8 bases. V trimming: 0 bases; J trimming: 6 bases; junction bases outside the gene matches: 4. The length of the CDR3 is 14 residues. Germline V gene data show CDR1 as SGHKS and CDR2 as YYEKEE (reference sequence). CDR3 sequence: CASSLGTGFPEAFF. The CDR3 DNA is TGTGCCAGCAGCTTGGGGACAGGGTTCCCTGAAGCTTTCTTT.

This chain joins TRBV19 and TRBJ1-2, with a tentative D call TRBD1 (5 bases). Trimming left V 0 bases short and J 7 bases short, with 15 bases between. Germline assignment: CDR1 LNHDA and CDR2 SQIVND (reference sequence). The CDR3 loop spans 15 amino acids. This CDR3 is CASSIDGTPRSGYTF. In DNA form, the CDR3 reads TGTGCCAGTAGTATAGATGGGACTCCCCGGAGTGGCTACACCTTC.

The V gene is TRBV6-5, the J gene TRBJ1-5; TRBD1 agrees at 9 bases. V gave up 5 bases and J gave up 6 bases; unmatched junction bases: 5. CDR3 length: 14 amino acids. CDR1 MNHEY and CDR2 SVGAGI come from the germline V gene. The CDR3 DNA reads as TGTGCCAGCAGTACCGGACAGGGGATTCAGCCCCAGCATTTT. Translating gives CASSTGQGIQPQHF.